The sequence of this TCR beta chain was determined in a study of blood T cell repertoires in COVID-19. Study background: Some COVID-19 samples were acute and others convalescent; all came from the United States, Italy and Spain.

Source study methods: Amplification of reference gene primers was used by the study to estimate nucleated cell counts. Sequenced by immunoSEQ multiplex PCR; TCRdb stores in-frame clones only, minus some. That table furnishes V, J and clone size, whereas the DNA furnished D and trimming. The table lists over 200,000 clones, 80% to 90% of them singletons. Germline CDR1 MGHDK, CDR2 SYGVNS. This CDR3 comprises 15 residues. The junction had 2 bases not matched to a gene; V was cut back by 1 base and J by 0 bases. The chain joins TRBV25-1 to TRBJ1-2, with 7 nucleotides matching TRBD1. This TCR was sampled from a woman aged 45-65 years who had recovered from COVID-19. The specimen sequenced was PBMCs or T cells enriched from blood (not recorded which). Written as DNA, the CDR3 is TGTGCCAGCAGTGAATGGGACAGAGCTAACTATGGCTACACCTTC. Its protein product is CASSEWDRANYGYTF.